This T cell receptor beta chain was identified during a study of blood T cell repertoires in COVID-19 (dated by TCRdb to the early 2020s). As for the study more broadly: Collaborator samples came from the United States, Italy and Spain and covered acute and convalescent phases of COVID-19. The material from the prospective study consisted of cDNA or gDNA derived from T cells, B-cell-depleted T cells, or PBMCs. Deeply sampled blood TCRbeta repertoires from subjects exposed to, actively infected with, or recovered from COVID-19 were included in the dataset. The repertoires were made available in a free public database intended to serve as a resource for research on the immune response to SARS-CoV-2. Samples came from the ongoing ImmuneRACE study (first 160 participants) plus 1,254 subjects from 6 global collaborators. The sample metadata nearly always contained a de-identified subject ID, COVID-19 status, age in years and sex. Where available, HLA class I and class II types were obtained from metadata supplied by the sample provider rather than from assay-based typing. Results and caveats for the whole study, not just this receptor: How much clinical and demographic metadata was included differed by source and by participant, and the metadata was provided uncurated.

The immunoSEQ Assay, a bias-controlled multiplex PCR, was used to amplify TCRbeta CDR3 regions from genomic DNA. Per the authors' processing: The number of nucleated cells in each sample was estimated by amplification of reference gene primers within the assay. Sequence reads were collapsed and filtered to measure the absolute abundance of every unique TCRbeta CDR3 rearrangement. For each sample, productive Simpson clonality was calculated by taking the square root of Simpson's diversity index across productive rearrangements. TCRdb carries this immuneACCESS record with in-frame sequences only. Its versions omit some clonotypes, under half of them owing to an unresolved V gene in the studies checked, with the rest unexplained. Clone size and V and J calls were adopted from that table, with D and trimming inferred from the DNA. Here the sample has about 130,000 clones; approximately 84% occur a single time. Together, the top ten hold under 2.5% of the sample.

The collaborating institutions used their own protocols to collect whole blood in K2EDTA tubes. Collaborator samples were shipped for TCRbeta analysis as frozen whole blood, isolated PBMCs, or DNA extracted from either sample type. Sequences LGHNA (CDR1) and YNFKEQ (CDR2) are obtained from the germline V gene. Between the V and J ends, shortened by 0 bases and 11 bases respectively, the junction contains 11 bases. The CDR3 sequence holds 14 residues, the cysteine and phenylalanine included. Left in the record is the CDR3 DNA by itself, 42 bases read in frame from the first base. This clone was recorded once. The antigen it binds to is not known. No clone much larger than this one lies a single base away; base qualities are absent.

This clonotype was sampled from a man in his 70s with acute or convalescent COVID-19. The sequencing sample was made of peripheral blood. The chain is encoded by TRBV4-2 joined to TRBJ1-6; the D gene assignment is ambiguous. The nucleotide sequence reads TGTGCCAGCAGCCAAGATCGAGGGAAGGCACCCCTCCACTTT. It translates to CASSQDRGKAPLHF.